This is a list of T cell receptor beta chains from one sample in a study of T-cell reconstitution after alpha-beta-depleted transplantation in children. In TCRdb, the PCR reads were re-called with MiXCR into one record per CDR3 protein. The profile covers more than 120,000 distinct CDR3 sequences, with about 8.8% appearing a single time and around a sixth taken by the ten largest. The material sequenced was PBMCs, mostly from graft donor cells, taken 180 days after TCRalphabeta/CD19-depleted stem cell transplant. The receptors come from a female patient between 2 and 15 years old who had a stem cell transplant for congenital amegakaryocytic thrombocytopenia, so the T cells may come from the graft donor. The CDR3 runs from the conserved cysteine through the conserved F or W. The order of the fields is clone size, J gene, V gene, D gene, CDR3 DNA, CDR3 protein. D genes are given only for firm matches. Clone size is not always given. Where it is, it says once, few, many or a class for expanded clones.

>NA|TRBJ2-1|TRBV3-1|NA
TGTGCCAGCAGCCAAGACGAAGGAGAGCAGTTCTTC
CASSQDEGEQFF
>many|TRBJ1-4|TRBV28|TRBD1
TGTGCCAGCAGTTTCCAGGGGGGTGAAAAACTGTTTTTT
CASSFQGGEKLFF
>NA|TRBJ1-5|TRBV12-3/TRBV12-4|TRBD1
TGTGCCAGCAGTTTAGGGACAGGGATTGGTCAGCCCCAGCATTTT
CASSLGTGIGQPQHF
>NA|TRBJ1-3|TRBV2|TRBD1
TGTGCCAGCAGGAGATACAGGGGCTCTGGAAACACCATATATTTT
CASRRYRGSGNTIYF
>NA|TRBJ2-7|TRBV6-6|NA
TGTGCCAGCAGTTATACAGACTCCTACGAGCAGTACTTC
CASSYTDSYEQYF
>many|TRBJ2-5|TRBV28|NA
TGTGCCAGCAGTTTCGGCGGGCAGGCGGGGGCGACCCAGTACTTC
CASSFGGQAGATQYF
>many|TRBJ2-3|TRBV29-1|NA
TGCAGCGCGTACTCCCTTTCGGGGGAGTACACAGATACGCAGTATTTT
CSAYSLSGEYTDTQYF
>few|TRBJ1-2|TRBV19|NA
TGTGCCAGTAGTGTTCCCGGGACACGGACCCCCGGAGGCTACACCTTC
CASSVPGTRTPGGYTF
>many|TRBJ2-3|TRBV7-2|NA
TGTGCCAGCAGCTTAACACGGACGGACCGGGGAAATACGCAGTATTTT
CASSLTRTDRGNTQYF
>many|TRBJ2-3|TRBV5-1|TRBD2
TGCGCCAGCAGCTTGGGGGGGACTAGCGGCACAGATACGCAGTATTTT
CASSLGGTSGTDTQYF
>NA|TRBJ2-3|TRBV28|TRBD2
TGTGCCAGCAGTCTCGGGGGACTAACGGATACGCAGTATTTT
CASSLGGLTDTQYF
>NA|TRBJ2-3|TRBV5-1|TRBD2
TGCGCCAGCAGCCCTCCCGGGTCTAGCGGGGGCACAGATACGCAGTATTTT
CASSPPGSSGGTDTQYF
>many|TRBJ2-7|TRBV15|NA
TGTGCCACCAGCAACAAACCCGTGGGGGGACTTCACTTC
CATSNKPVGGLHF
>many|TRBJ2-1|TRBV20-1|NA
TGCAGTGCTATGGCTGGGCAGGATGAGCAGTTCTTC
CSAMAGQDEQFF
>few|TRBJ2-7|TRBV5-6|NA
TGTGCCAGCAGCGCGTTTGGGGGGATGGACGAGCAGTACTTC
CASSAFGGMDEQYF
>NA|TRBJ2-5|TRBV5-5|NA
TGTGCCAGCAGCCAACTAGTGGCAGAGACCCAGTACTTC
CASSQLVAETQYF
>many|TRBJ2-1|TRBV29-1|NA
TGCAGCGTGGGACACACGGGGACGTTTGAGCAGTTCTTC
CSVGHTGTFEQFF
>many|TRBJ2-5|TRBV5-1|TRBD1
TGCGCCAGCAGCAAAGGGACAGGGGGTGAGACCCAGTACTTC
CASSKGTGGETQYF
>many|TRBJ2-5|TRBV11-2|TRBD2
TGTGCCAGCACCCTCGGACTAGCGGGTTGGGTAGAGACCCAGTACTTC
CASTLGLAGWVETQYF
>NA|TRBJ2-7|TRBV18|TRBD1
TGTGCCAGCTCACCACCGGGACAGGGAAGGAAATTC
CASSPPGQGRKF
>many|TRBJ2-1|TRBV12-3/TRBV12-4|NA
TGTGCCAGCAGCCTCCCAGACAATGAGCAGTTCTTC
CASSLPDNEQFF
>NA|TRBJ1-2|TRBV3-1|NA
TGTGCCAGCAGCCAACGGGACATACTATATGGCTACACCTTC
CASSQRDILYGYTF
>many|TRBJ1-1|TRBV29-1|TRBD1
TGCAGCGCCCTAGGACAGGCGTCGAACACTGAAGCTTTCTTT
CSALGQASNTEAFF
>few|TRBJ2-1|TRBV6-1|TRBD1
TGTGCCAGCAGACGAGACAGGGACAATGAGCAGTTCTTC
CASRRDRDNEQFF
>NA|TRBJ2-1|TRBV28|NA
TGTGCCAGCAGTTCTTCACCCCGCCCTGAGAGGGGGCAGTTCTTC
CASSSSPRPERGQFF
>many|TRBJ2-5|TRBV2|TRBD2
TGTGCCAGCAGGGCCGGGACTAGCGGGGGGCTTTTGTACCAAGAGACCCAGTACTTC
CASRAGTSGGLLYQETQYF
>many|TRBJ2-2|TRBV28|NA
TGTGCCAGCAGTTTCTCCGGGACCGGGGAGCTGTTTTTT
CASSFSGTGELFF
>NA|TRBJ2-2|TRBV12-3/TRBV12-4|TRBD1
TGTGCCAGCAGCCAGACAGGGGGAGACACCGGGGAGCTGTTTTTT
CASSQTGGDTGELFF
>few|TRBJ2-5|TRBV18|TRBD1
TGTGCCAGCTCACCGGGACAGATATCCCAAGAGACCCAGTACTTC
CASSPGQISQETQYF
>many|TRBJ2-1|TRBV20-1|NA
TGCAGTGCTAGAAGTCTAGCAGGCTCCTACAATGAGCAGTTCTTC
CSARSLAGSYNEQFF
>many|TRBJ2-1|TRBV11-2|TRBD2
TGTGCCAGCAGCACGACTAGCGGGGGCAATGAGCAGTTCTTC
CASSTTSGGNEQFF
>many|TRBJ2-7|TRBV29-1|NA
TGCAGCGTTGAATCAGACTACGAGCAGTACTTC
CSVESDYEQYF
>many|TRBJ2-2|TRBV11-2|NA
TGTGCCAGCAGCCCTAATTTTCGGGGGAACACCGGGGAGCTGTTTTTT
CASSPNFRGNTGELFF
>NA|TRBJ2-2|TRBV7-2|NA
TGTGCCAGCAGCACCCCCGAGAGAGGGTACACCGGGGAGCTGTTTTTT
CASSTPERGYTGELFF
>NA|TRBJ1-2|TRBV30|NA
TGTGCCTGGAGTGTACGGGGAGCAGGCTATGGCTACACCTTC
CAWSVRGAGYGYTF
>many|TRBJ2-7|TRBV4-3|NA
TGCGCCAGCAGCCAAGTTGTAGGGTCAGAGCAGTACTTC
CASSQVVGSEQYF
>few|TRBJ1-1|TRBV5-1|TRBD1
TGCGCCAGCAGCCCCGGGACAGGAGTTGAAGCTTTCTTT
CASSPGTGVEAFF
>many|TRBJ2-3|TRBV5-8|NA
TGTGCCAGCAGCTCCACCCTCCGCCCAAATACGCAGTATTTT
CASSSTLRPNTQYF
>NA|TRBJ2-1|TRBV6-5|NA
TGTGCCAGCAGTTACTCGCCGGAGTGGTTGAACAATGAGCAGTTCTTC
CASSYSPEWLNNEQFF
>many|TRBJ2-2|TRBV6-6|TRBD1
TGTGCCAGCAGGCTTAGGGGGCCCGGGGAGCTGTTTTTT
CASRLRGPGELFF
>few|TRBJ2-2|TRBV21-1|NA
TGTGCCAGCTACCGGACAGGGGGGAACACCGGGGAGCTGTTTTTT
CASYRTGGNTGELFF
>many|TRBJ2-5|TRBV10-3|NA
TGTGCCATCAGACCGAGTCCTCAAGAGACCCAGTACTTC
CAIRPSPQETQYF
>many|TRBJ1-1|TRBV29-1|NA
TGCAGCGTTGACAGGGACGCTTCGATAGCTTTCTTT
CSVDRDASIAFF
>NA|TRBJ1-2|TRBV20-1|NA
TGCAGTGCTAGAGATCCCAGGGGCTATGGCTACACCTTC
CSARDPRGYGYTF
>many|TRBJ1-3|TRBV10-3|NA
TGTGCCATCAGTGAGTCATGGGGCTCTGGAAACACCATATATTTT
CAISESWGSGNTIYF
>many|TRBJ2-2|TRBV2|NA
TGTGCCAGCAGTCGGACCGAAGCTGGCACCGGGGAGCTGTTTTTT
CASSRTEAGTGELFF
>many|TRBJ2-1|TRBV5-1|TRBD2
TGCGCCAGCAGCTACCTAACTAGCGGGGCTCACAATGAGCAGTTCTTC
CASSYLTSGAHNEQFF
>few|TRBJ2-5|TRBV5-1|NA
TGCGCCAGCAGCTTGGCCCCGACAATTCAAGAGACCCAGTACTTC
CASSLAPTIQETQYF
>many|TRBJ2-1|TRBV7-9|TRBD2
TGTGCCAGCAGCTTATTATCAGCGGGAGGGTGGTACAATGAGCAGTTCTTC
CASSLLSAGGWYNEQFF
>NA|TRBJ2-3|TRBV5-1|TRBD1
TGCGCCAGCAGCGGCTGGGGGGCAGGGGGCGCAGATACGCAGTATTTT
CASSGWGAGGADTQYF
>few|TRBJ1-5|TRBV5-1|NA
TGCGCCAGCAGCCCTGGTGAGGTTAATAGCAATCAGCCCCAGCATTTT
CASSPGEVNSNQPQHF
>many|TRBJ1-2|TRBV12-3/TRBV12-4|NA
TGTGCCAGCACTCGGACGGGACGACCGGGAGGCTACACCTTC
CASTRTGRPGGYTF
>few|TRBJ1-5|TRBV12-3/TRBV12-4|TRBD1
TGTGCCAGCAGCCTCACCGGGACAGCCATCCCAACACTATGGAATCAGCCCCAGCATTTT
CASSLTGTAIPTLWNQPQHF